The 22 T cell receptor beta chains in this list originate from one sample, sequenced in a study of T cell responses to AZD1222 COVID-19 vaccine. This table comes from immunoSEQ multiplex PCR, and its TCRdb copy is limited to in-frame clones, with some not included. The sample gives roughly 82,000 clones, 85% of which show up once; 10% to 15% is in the top ten. The source material was peripheral blood, sampled on day 0 of AZD1222 vaccination. The receptors shown here come from an adult in good health.

The CDR3 coding sequence is TGTGCCAGCAGTGACAGTACAGGGAACTATGGCTACACCTTC. Translated: CASSDSTGNYGYTF. The chain couples TRBV6-1 to TRBJ1-2, with a tentative D call TRBD1 (6 bases). This CDR3 region has 14 residues. Trimming stripped 3 bases from V and 2 bases from J, with 10 bases between. Germline loops: CDR1 MNHNS, CDR2 SASEGT.

V usage is TRBV15 and J usage is TRBJ1-5; D remains ambiguous. V was trimmed by 0 bases and J by 6 bases, leaving 9 bases between them. The CDR3 is 14 amino acids. Germline CDR1 LNHNV, CDR2 YYDKDF (reference sequence). CDR3: CATSRDLASQPQHF. CDR3 DNA sequence: TGTGCCACCAGCAGAGATCTGGCCAGTCAGCCCCAGCATTTT.

The chain combines TRBV6-5 with TRBJ2-5; D uncertain. Germline V gives CDR1 MNHEY, CDR2 SVGAGI. This CDR3 contains 11 residues. Between the trimmed V and J ends, which lost 3 bases and 9 bases, there was a span of 8 bases. The DNA for the CDR3 is TGTGCCAGCAGTTATATGAAGGCCCAGTACTTC. Residues: CASSYMKAQYF.

This chain uses TRBV7-8 with TRBJ1-2; perhaps TRBD1 as D (5 bases). CDR1 is SGHVS, CDR2 FQNEAQ, per germline. This CDR3 comprises 15 residues. Trimming cost V 1 base and J 3 bases, with 12 bases left between them. CDR3 region: CASSLDGRAYYGYTF. The CDR3 nucleotides read TGTGCCAGCAGCTTAGATGGCAGGGCTTACTATGGCTACACCTTC.

The chain has TRBV7-2 and TRBJ2-3; D may be TRBD1 (5 bases). Germline V gene lookup returns CDR1 SGHTA and CDR2 FQGNSA. The CDR3 totals 14 residues. V lost 8 bases, J lost 2 bases, and 14 bases lay in between. CDR3 loop: CASRRGGPTDTQYF. For the CDR3, the DNA is TGTGCCAGCCGAAGGGGCGGCCCCACAGATACGCAGTATTTT.

This rearrangement joins TRBV27 to TRBJ1-3; TRBD1 might be the D (5 bases). From germline, CDR1 is MNHEY and CDR2 SMNVEV (reference sequence). Trimming took off 3 bases at V and 2 bases at J, with 11 bases between the two ends. The CDR3 spans 15 residues. DNA of the CDR3: TGTGCCAGCAGTTTGTTGGGGCACCCTGGAAACACCATATATTTT. This gives the protein CASSLLGHPGNTIYF.

The rearrangement links TRBV14 to TRBJ2-6; D unresolved. The CDR3 has 14 residues. Germline-derived CDR1 and CDR2 are SGHDN and FVKESK. Trimming removed 4 bases at V and 0 bases at J, with 4 bases between. The CDR3 is CASSPISGANVLTF. Written as DNA, the CDR3 is TGTGCCAGCAGCCCCATCTCTGGGGCCAACGTCCTGACTTTC.

V is TRBV28 and J is TRBJ2-1; 9 positions agree with TRBD1. V shed 3 bases and J 1 base; nucleotides not matched to a gene: 4. The CDR3 runs to 16 residues. Per the germline V gene, CDR1 is MDHEN and CDR2 is SYDVKM. CDR3 loop: CASSFPGQGSYNEQFF. The CDR3 DNA sequence: TGTGCCAGCAGTTTCCCCGGACAGGGGTCCTACAATGAGCAGTTCTTC. Based on the CDR3 plus reference TRBV28 and TRBJ2-1, the full variable domain is DVKVTQSSRYLVKRTGEKVFLECVQDMDHENMFWYRQDPGLGLRLIYFSYDVKMKEKGDIPEGYSVSREKKERFSLILESASTNQTSMYLCASSFPGQGSYNEQFFGPGTRLTVL.

This chain joins TRBV11-1 and TRBJ2-3; D gene ambiguous. The CDR3 loop spans 16 amino acids. In germline, CDR1 is SGHAT, CDR2 FQDESV (reference sequence). V was shortened by 5 bases and J by 0 bases, with 15 bases between the two germline ends. The chain's CDR3 is CASSPQTARSTDTQYF. The CDR3 bases are TGTGCCAGCAGCCCGCAGACGGCCAGAAGCACAGATACGCAGTATTTT.

This chain uses TRBV7-9 with TRBJ1-3; a possible D gene is TRBD1 (5 bases). Trimming shortened V by 5 bases and J by 2 bases, and 13 bases separated the two germline ends. The germline V gene encodes CDR1 SEHNR and CDR2 FQNEAQ (reference sequence). This CDR3 contains 15 residues. The chain's CDR3 is CASSDPGTAGNTIYF. DNA for the CDR3: TGTGCCAGCAGCGATCCCGGGACGGCTGGAAACACCATATATTTT.

This clone was recorded a few times. J is TRBJ2-7 and V is TRBV6-5, with 8 bases lining up with TRBD2. In germline, CDR1 is MNHEY, CDR2 SVGAGI. The V gene end was trimmed by 9 bases and the J gene end by 5 bases; junction bases not matched to a gene: 9. The CDR3 is 13 amino acids. CDR3 region: CASSPGGRHEQYF. Written as DNA, the CDR3 is TGTGCCAGTTCCCCGGGGGGGCGCCACGAGCAGTACTTC.

The chain is built from TRBV19 and TRBJ2-5; D is undetermined. Deletions cut 6 bases from V and 4 bases from J, with 12 bases between. This CDR3 spans 13 amino acids. In germline, CDR1 is LNHDA, CDR2 SQIVND (reference sequence). CDR3 loop: CASRGPFTETQYF. CDR3 nucleotide sequence: TGTGCCAGTAGAGGCCCATTTACAGAGACCCAGTACTTC.

The chain carries TRBV7-3 and TRBJ1-1; D not certain. Looked up from germline, CDR1 is SGHTA and CDR2 is FQGTGA. The CDR3 runs to 13 residues. V lost 3 bases and J lost 1, with 6 bases in between. The CDR3 is CASSFDGNTEAFF. CDR3 nucleotide sequence: TGTGCCAGCAGCTTCGACGGGAACACTGAAGCTTTCTTT.

This chain's CDR3 is CATSRGTGGNEQFF. The CDR3 DNA sequence: TGTGCCACCAGCAGAGGTACAGGCGGCAATGAGCAGTTCTTC. The gene calls are TRBV15 and TRBJ2-1, with D possibly TRBD1 on 5 matching bases. The V end lost 1 base, the J end lost 6 bases, and 10 bases lay between the germline ends. Germline V gene data show CDR1 as LNHNV and CDR2 as YYDKDF (reference sequence). This CDR3 comprises 14 residues. Drawing the rest from reference TRBV15 and TRBJ2-1, the complete variable domain is DAMVIQNPRYQVTQFGKPVTLSCSQTLNHNVMYWYQQKSSQAPKLLFHYYDKDFNNEADTPDNFQSRRPNTSFCFLDIRSPGLGDTAMYLCATSRGTGGNEQFFGPGTRLTVL.

The chain recombines TRBV12-3 or TRBV12-4 with TRBJ1-1, with D hard to call. CDR3 length: 13 amino acids. V lost 5 bases and J 9 bases, leaving 16 bases between the germline ends. CDR3 amino acids: CASSPRLNSKAFF. For the CDR3, the DNA is TGTGCCAGCAGTCCCAGACTAAACTCAAAAGCTTTCTTT.

This rearrangement joins TRBV2 to TRBJ2-5, with D hard to call. CDR1 and CDR2 (germline): SNHLY, FYNNEI. The V end lost 3 bases, the J end lost 0 bases, and 5 bases lay between the germline ends. There are 13 residues in the CDR3. CDR3 in DNA: TGTGCCAGCAGTGACGACTACCAAGAGACCCAGTACTTC. It codes for CASSDDYQETQYF.

The chain links TRBV10-3 to TRBJ1-3; no reliable D call. Germline assignment: CDR1 ENHRY and CDR2 SYGVKD. The V end was cut by 11 bases, the J end by 4 bases, with 9 bases between. The CDR3 sequence is 11 residues long. The CDR3 here is CAAGSGNTIYF. For the CDR3, the DNA is TGTGCCGCCGGTTCAGGAAACACCATATATTTT.

The rearrangement joins TRBV6-5 to TRBJ1-2, with D possibly being TRBD1 (6 bases). The CDR3 contains 15 residues. Looked up from germline, CDR1 is MNHEY and CDR2 is SVGAGI. The ends were cut back, 0 bases at V and 8 bases at J, with 16 bases in the middle. DNA of the CDR3: TGTGCCAGCAGTTACTCATGGGGGCAGGGGATGGGCTACACCTTC. Its protein product is CASSYSWGQGMGYTF.

This CDR3 reads CASSLGAGPSYNEQFF. The CDR3, as DNA: TGCGCCAGCAGCTTGGGTGCGGGGCCCTCCTACAATGAGCAGTTCTTC. This chain joins TRBV5-1 and TRBJ2-1; possible D gene TRBD2, 6 bases. The CDR3 sequence is 16 residues long. The germline V gene has CDR1 SGHRS and CDR2 YFSETQ. The V end lost 0 bases, the J end lost 0 bases, and 10 bases lay between the germline ends.

This clone has just a few counts. J is TRBJ2-7 and V is TRBV5-4; TRBD1 agrees at 11 bases. The length of the CDR3 is 14 residues. V lost 6 bases and J lost 2; bases outside the gene matches: 4. Germline V gene data show CDR1 as SGHNT and CDR2 as YYREEE (reference sequence). The CDR3 loop is CASTSGQGAYEQYF. As DNA, the CDR3 is TGTGCCAGCACCTCGGGACAGGGGGCCTACGAGCAGTACTTC.

The V gene is TRBV3-1 (or the pseudogene TRBV3-2), the J gene TRBJ2-7; 7 bases are a match to TRBD1. The CDR3 has 14 amino acids. J was trimmed by 5 bases and V by 1 base; bases with no gene match: 5. In germline, CDR1 is LGHDT, CDR2 YNNKEL (reference sequence). Here the CDR3 reads CASSQGAGGHEQYF. CDR3 DNA: TGTGCCAGCAGCCAAGGGGCAGGGGGACACGAGCAGTACTTC.

V usage is TRBV6-6 and J usage is TRBJ1-5, with D perhaps TRBD1 (5 bases). V lost 6 bases to trimming and J lost 3 bases, with 15 bases between them. The CDR3 spans 15 residues. Per germline, CDR1 MNHNY and CDR2 SVGAGI (reference sequence). The CDR3 reads CASSRDLKPNQPQHF. For the CDR3, the DNA is TGTGCCAGCAGCCGGGACCTTAAACCCAATCAGCCCCAGCATTTT.